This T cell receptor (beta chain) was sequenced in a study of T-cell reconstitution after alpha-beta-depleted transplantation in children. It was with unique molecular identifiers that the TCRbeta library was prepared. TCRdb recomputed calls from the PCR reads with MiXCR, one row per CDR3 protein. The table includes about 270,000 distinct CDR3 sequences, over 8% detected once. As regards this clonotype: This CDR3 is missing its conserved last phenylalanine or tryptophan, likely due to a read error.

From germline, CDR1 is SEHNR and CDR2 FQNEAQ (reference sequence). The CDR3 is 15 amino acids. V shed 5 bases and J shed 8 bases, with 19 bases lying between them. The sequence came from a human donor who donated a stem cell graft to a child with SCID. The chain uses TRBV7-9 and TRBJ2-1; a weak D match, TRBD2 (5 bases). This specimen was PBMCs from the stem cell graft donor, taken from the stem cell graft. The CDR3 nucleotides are TGTGCCAGCAGCCCCTCCCGCGGGCCTAACGATGAGCAGTTCCTC. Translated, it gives CASSPSRGPNDEQFL.